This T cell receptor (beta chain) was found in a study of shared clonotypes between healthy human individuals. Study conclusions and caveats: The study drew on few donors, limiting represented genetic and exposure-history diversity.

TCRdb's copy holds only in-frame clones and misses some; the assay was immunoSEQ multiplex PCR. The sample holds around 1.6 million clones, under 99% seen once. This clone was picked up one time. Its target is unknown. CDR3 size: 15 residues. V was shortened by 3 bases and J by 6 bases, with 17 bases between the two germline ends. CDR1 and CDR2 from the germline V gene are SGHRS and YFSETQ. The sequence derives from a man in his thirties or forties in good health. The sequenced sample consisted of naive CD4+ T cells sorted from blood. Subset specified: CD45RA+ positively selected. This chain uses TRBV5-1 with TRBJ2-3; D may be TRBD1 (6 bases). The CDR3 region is CASSSLMGAGDTQYF. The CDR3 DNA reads TGCGCCAGCAGCTCGTTGATGGGGGCAGGGGATACGCAGTATTTT.